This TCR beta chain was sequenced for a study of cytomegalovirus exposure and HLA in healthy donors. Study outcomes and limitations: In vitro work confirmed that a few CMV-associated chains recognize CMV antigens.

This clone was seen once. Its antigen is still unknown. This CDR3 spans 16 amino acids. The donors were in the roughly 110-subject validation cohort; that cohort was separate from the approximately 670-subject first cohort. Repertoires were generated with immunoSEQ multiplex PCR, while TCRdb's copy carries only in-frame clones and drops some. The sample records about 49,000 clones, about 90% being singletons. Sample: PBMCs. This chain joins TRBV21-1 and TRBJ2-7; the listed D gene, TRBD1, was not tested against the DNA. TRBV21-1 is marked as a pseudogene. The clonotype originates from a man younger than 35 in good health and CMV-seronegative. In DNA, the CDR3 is TGTGCCAGCAGCAGTATGGGACAGGTCCTACACTACGAGCAGTACTTC. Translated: CASSSMGQVLHYEQYF.